These 30 T cell receptor beta chains were sequenced from one sample in a study of long-term antiretroviral therapy in people with HIV (dated by TCRdb to between 2021 and 2024). The immunoSEQ hsTCRB v3.0 assay was used at survey level resolution for TRB variable region sequencing. TCRdb provides this immuneACCESS table in a form limited to in-frame rearrangements. Some clones are lacking; in checked studies, under half of them reflect an unresolved V gene, and why the rest are absent is not known. Across this sample there are more than 15,000 clones, with more than 70% seen only once. Of the sample, 7.8% is held by the ten largest clones. Source: unsorted PBMCs, taken at the start of antiretroviral therapy, before treatment. The source of these receptors is a middle-aged woman with HIV.

The chain combines TRBV7-9 with TRBJ1-1; TRBD1 is a possible D gene (5 bases). Trimming took 1 base from V and 1 from J, leaving 10 bases between them. This CDR3 contains 15 residues. Germline CDR1 and CDR2: SEHNR and FQNEAQ (reference sequence). The CDR3 DNA reads as TGTGCCAGCAGCTTAGGAGGGACGGCGAACACTGAAGCTTTCTTT. Its translation: CASSLGGTANTEAFF.

This chain uses TRBV9 with TRBJ2-1; D perhaps matches TRBD2 (5 bases). V was pared by 1 base and J by 9 bases, with 20 bases between. Germline lookup yields CDR1 SGDLS and CDR2 YYNGEE. This CDR3 is 16 amino acids long. The CDR3 bases are TGTGCCAGCAGCGTAACGTCGGGGTCGGGGTCAAGTGAGCAGTTCTTC. Translating gives CASSVTSGSGSSEQFF.

CDR3 sequence (DNA): TGTGCCAGCAGCCAAGGACGCAACGAAGCTTTCTTT. Translation gives CASSQGRNEAFF. The chain employs TRBV7-6 and TRBJ1-1; no reliable D call. Trimming left V 5 bases short and J 8 bases short, with 12 bases between. This CDR3 has 12 amino acids. Per the germline V gene, CDR1 is SGHVS and CDR2 is FNYEAQ.

The V gene is TRBV11-2, the J gene TRBJ2-7; D is perhaps TRBD2 (5 bases). V dropped 0 bases and J dropped 2 bases, with 11 bases sitting between them. The CDR3 totals 15 residues. Germline V lookup: CDR1 SGHAT, CDR2 FQNNGV. The CDR3 DNA is TGTGCCAGCAGCTTAGAGAGGGTGGGCCCCTACGAGCAGTACTTC. Its protein is CASSLERVGPYEQYF.

The chain links TRBV30 to TRBJ2-1; D is perhaps TRBD1 (6 bases). CDR3 length: 14 residues. V was pared by 1 base and J by 7 bases, with 14 bases between. Germline assignment: CDR1 GTSNPN and CDR2 SVGIG (reference sequence). CDR3 bases: TGTGCCTGGAGTGAGGGATCAGGGGTAAATGAGCAGTTCTTC. Amino acids: CAWSEGSGVNEQFF.

The rearrangement joins TRBV7-2 to TRBJ1-2, with a tentative D call TRBD1 (5 bases). The CDR3 totals 13 residues. Germline CDR1 is SGHTA and CDR2 is FQGNSA. V shed 8 bases and J shed 4 bases, with 14 bases lying between them. CDR3 loop: CASGGGFGYGYTF. CDR3 sequence (DNA): TGTGCCAGCGGTGGGGGTTTCGGCTATGGCTACACCTTC.

The CDR3 is CASSVFYSPYNTEAFF. CDR3 DNA sequence: TGTGCCAGCAGTGTCTTTTACTCCCCTTATAACACTGAAGCTTTCTTT. V gene TRBV25-1 combines with J gene TRBJ1-1; D uncertain. Per germline, CDR1 MGHDK and CDR2 SYGVNS. Trimming took off 4 bases at V and 2 bases at J, with 17 bases between the two ends. This CDR3 is built from 16 residues. Full variable domain (rest looked up from reference TRBV25-1 and TRBJ1-1): EADIYQTPRYLVIGTGKKITLECSQTMGHDKMYWYQQDPGMELHLIHYSYGVNSTEKGDLSSESTVSRIRTEHFPLTLESARPSHTSQYLCASSVFYSPYNTEAFFGQGTRLTVV.

The chain links TRBV29-1 to TRBJ2-1; 10 positions agree with TRBD1. V shed 8 bases and J 4 bases; nucleotides not matched to a gene: 8. The germline CDR1 and CDR2 sequences are SQVTM and ANQGSEA. This CDR3 contains 14 residues. CDR3 in DNA: TGCAGCTCTATGACAGGGGGCTCTTACAATGAGCAGTTCTTC. Residues: CSSMTGGSYNEQFF.

The chain recombines TRBV7-8 with TRBJ1-1; no definite D call. Germline CDR1 SGHVS, CDR2 FQNEAQ. Trimming cost V 1 base and J 5 bases, with 11 bases left between them. The CDR3 totals 14 residues. The CDR3 loop is CASSLELEGTEAFF. Written as DNA, the CDR3 is TGTGCCAGCAGCTTAGAGTTAGAGGGTACTGAAGCTTTCTTT.

The rearrangement links TRBV10-3 to TRBJ1-4; D is possibly TRBD1 (6 bases). Germline CDR1 and CDR2: ENHRY and SYGVKD. V was trimmed by 10 bases and J by 3 bases, leaving 12 bases between them. The CDR3 spans 13 residues. CDR3 sequence: CATNGGPNEKLFF. DNA of the CDR3: TGTGCCACCAATGGGGGCCCTAATGAAAAACTGTTTTTT.

The chain combines TRBV7-6 with TRBJ2-7; 8 bases are shared with TRBD1. Germline-derived CDR1 and CDR2 are SGHVS and FNYEAQ. The CDR3 contains 15 residues. V shed 6 bases, J shed 2 bases, and the junction held 9 bases outside the gene matches. The CDR3 loop is CASSPKPGGPYEQYF. The CDR3 region has the DNA TGTGCCAGCAGTCCCAAACCAGGGGGCCCCTACGAGCAGTACTTC.

The rearrangement joins TRBV2 to TRBJ2-4; a possible D gene is TRBD2 (6 bases). This CDR3 region has 11 residues. The V gene's germline CDR1 is SNHLY and CDR2 FYNNEI. V was shortened by 4 bases and J by 15 bases, with 13 bases between the two germline ends. The CDR3 reads CASSVREVPYF. CDR3 nucleotide sequence: TGTGCCAGCAGTGTGCGGGAAGTTCCGTACTTC.

The CDR3 loop is CASSISLMNTEAFF. The CDR3 DNA reads TGTGCCAGTAGTATAAGCCTTATGAACACTGAAGCTTTCTTT. This rearrangement joins TRBV19 to TRBJ1-1; D is unresolved. The CDR3 totals 14 residues. V gave up 2 bases and J gave up 0 bases, with 7 bases separating them. Germline-derived CDR1 and CDR2 are LNHDA and SQIVND (reference sequence).

The chain has TRBV5-1 and TRBJ2-7; D might be TRBD1 (6 bases). The CDR3 is made up of 14 amino acids. Germline values: CDR1 SGHRS, CDR2 YFSETQ. The V and J ends lost 7 bases and 0 bases respectively, with 14 bases between them. The CDR3 DNA sequence: TGCGCCAGCTTTGACCCGGACAGCTCCTACGAGCAGTACTTC. Its protein product is CASFDPDSSYEQYF.

The chain combines TRBV6-5 with TRBJ2-7; D call uncertain. The CDR3 loop spans 12 amino acids. The V end was cut by 2 bases, the J end by 3 bases, with 5 bases between. Germline V gene sequence: CDR1 MNHEY, CDR2 SVGAGI. The CDR3, as DNA: TGTGCCAGCAGTTACGGGGTCTACGAGCAGTACTTC. Translating it yields CASSYGVYEQYF.

The chain has TRBV19 and TRBJ1-4; D possibly corresponds to TRBD1 (6 bases). The ends were cut back, 4 bases at V and 0 bases at J, with 15 bases in the middle. The CDR3 runs 17 residues. Per germline, CDR1 LNHDA and CDR2 SQIVND (reference sequence). The CDR3 bases are TGTGCCAGTAGTACAGGACAGACCCTTGCAACTAATGAAAAACTGTTTTTT. Its protein product is CASSTGQTLATNEKLFF.

The J gene is TRBJ2-5, the V gene TRBV15; D not certain. V was shortened by 3 bases and J by 5 bases, with 22 bases between the two germline ends. The CDR3 runs to 17 residues. From germline, CDR1 is LNHNV and CDR2 YYDKDF (reference sequence). The CDR3: CATSRDPPVWVGETQYF. DNA for the CDR3: TGTGCCACCAGCAGGGACCCCCCGGTTTGGGTGGGGGAGACCCAGTACTTC.

This clone was recorded a few times. J is TRBJ1-5 and V is TRBV2; D not resolved. Germline V lookup: CDR1 SNHLY, CDR2 FYNNEI. V was pared by 1 base and J by 12 bases, with 10 bases between. The CDR3 is 12 amino acids. Here the CDR3 reads CASSEGRIGQHF. CDR3 nucleotides: TGTGCCAGCAGTGAAGGAAGGATCGGCCAGCATTTT. The variable domain in full, with the rest retrieved from reference TRBV2 and TRBJ1-5, is EPEVTQTPSHQVTQMGQEVILRCVPISNHLYFYWYRQILGQKVEFLVSFYNNEISEKSEIFDDQFSVERPDGSNFTLKIRSTKLEDSAMYFCASSEGRIGQHFGDGTRLSIL.

The chain uses TRBV7-3 and TRBJ1-4, with D perhaps TRBD1 (6 bases). Germline V gene sequence: CDR1 SGHTA, CDR2 FQGTGA. The ends were cut back, 8 bases at V and 4 bases at J, with 20 bases in the middle. The CDR3 length is 16 residues. CDR3 nucleotides: TGTGCCAGCCTAGCTCGTCTCAGGGGCCATAATGAAAAACTGTTTTTT. It yields the protein CASLARLRGHNEKLFF.

This sequence joins TRBV30 and TRBJ2-3, with D perhaps matching TRBD1 (5 bases). The CDR3 extends over 15 amino acids. V was shortened by 0 bases and J by 5 bases, with 15 bases between the two germline ends. Germline V lookup: CDR1 GTSNPN, CDR2 SVGIG (reference sequence). In DNA form, the CDR3 reads TGTGCCTGGAGTGTAGGCGGTTACAGGAGAGATACGCAGTATTTT. It specifies CAWSVGGYRRDTQYF.

Written as DNA, the CDR3 is TGCGCCAGCGGGCAGGGGGCCTCCACAGATACGCAGTATTTT. Protein product: CASGQGASTDTQYF. The V gene is TRBV5-1, the J gene TRBJ2-3; 8 nucleotides match TRBD1. The CDR3 is 14 amino acids. Germline trimming cut 7 bases from V and 2 bases from J; bases unmatched to any gene: 6. Germline-derived CDR1 and CDR2 are SGHRS and YFSETQ. The full variable domain, with the rest looked up from reference TRBV5-1 and TRBJ2-3, is KAGVTQTPRYLIKTRGQQVTLSCSPISGHRSVSWYQQTPGQGLQFLFEYFSETQRNKGNFPGRFSGRQFSNSRSEMNVSTLELGDSALYLCASGQGASTDTQYFGPGTRLTVL.

By share of the sample, this clone is medium-sized. The rearrangement links TRBV5-4 to TRBJ1-2; D possibly corresponds to TRBD1 (5 bases). Germline V gene data show CDR1 as SGHNT and CDR2 as YYREEE (reference sequence). V shed 3 bases and J shed 0 bases, with 18 bases lying between them. This CDR3 comprises 17 residues. CDR3 loop: CASSSVFVGGANYGYTF. The CDR3, as DNA: TGTGCCAGCAGCTCTGTCTTCGTGGGGGGAGCTAACTATGGCTACACCTTC.

This chain connects TRBV6-5 to TRBJ1-3, with D perhaps TRBD1 (5 bases). V lost 6 bases, J lost 2 bases, and 14 bases lay in between. Germline-derived CDR1 and CDR2 are MNHEY and SVGAGI. CDR3 length: 15 amino acids. The CDR3 bases are TGTGCCAGCAGGGCCACGCAGACAGCTGGAAACACCATATATTTT. It yields the protein CASRATQTAGNTIYF.

The genes are TRBV18 and TRBJ1-2; D is unresolved. V was shortened by 7 bases and J by 2 bases, with 17 bases between the two germline ends. Germline V gene lookup returns CDR1 KGHSH and CDR2 LQKENI. This CDR3 is 15 amino acids long. DNA for the CDR3: TGTGCCAGCTTTCTTTCCCTGGGGAGGAACTATGGCTACACCTTC. It encodes CASFLSLGRNYGYTF.

The V gene is TRBV6-1, the J gene TRBJ2-1, with unresolved D. The CDR3 covers 15 residues. V lost 1 base and J lost 0, with 7 bases in between. Germline V gene data show CDR1 as MNHNS and CDR2 as SASEGT. The CDR3 spells CASSEDWSSYNEQFF. The CDR3, as DNA: TGTGCCAGCAGTGAAGATTGGAGCTCCTACAATGAGCAGTTCTTC.

In this sample, this clone turned up a few times. The chain uses TRBV11-2 and TRBJ2-7, with D possibly TRBD2 on 6 matching bases. This CDR3 has 15 amino acids. Trimming stripped 3 bases from V and 0 bases from J, with 12 bases between. CDR1 is SGHAT and CDR2 is FQNNGV in the germline V gene. The CDR3 DNA sequence: TGTGCCAGCAGCTTTGGGGGGTCCTACTCCTACGAGCAGTACTTC. Its protein is CASSFGGSYSYEQYF.

The rearrangement links TRBV5-1 to TRBJ2-5; 9 bases align to TRBD1. The CDR3 consists of 16 residues. Germline V lookup: CDR1 SGHRS, CDR2 YFSETQ. V lost 4 bases, J lost 3 bases, and 10 bases stayed unmatched. DNA for the CDR3: TGCGCCAGCAGCCTACGACAGGGGGGGGGCAAAGAGACCCAGTACTTC. The encoded protein is CASSLRQGGGKETQYF.

V gene TRBV5-4 combines with J gene TRBJ1-2; possibly TRBD1 for D (6 bases). The germline gives CDR1 SGHNT, CDR2 YYREEE (reference sequence). The CDR3 is 15 amino acids. Trimming took off 0 bases at V and 5 bases at J, with 14 bases between the two ends. Here the CDR3 DNA reads TGTGCCAGCAGCTTGGGGATGAAGGGGGTATATGGCTACACCTTC. Protein product: CASSLGMKGVYGYTF. The full variable domain, rest sourced from reference TRBV5-4 and TRBJ1-2, is ETGVTQSPTHLIKTRGQQVTLRCSSQSGHNTVSWYQQALGQGPQFIFQYYREEENGRGNFPPRFSGLQFPNYSSELNVNALELDDSALYLCASSLGMKGVYGYTFGSGTRLTVV.

J is TRBJ1-1 and V is TRBV18; 7 bases map to TRBD1. V dropped 6 bases and J dropped 4; count of bases not matched to a gene: 11. CDR1 is KGHSH and CDR2 is LQKENI in the germline V gene. There are 15 residues in the CDR3. CDR3 bases: TGTGCCAGCTCCCAGGGGACAGCCCAAGTCACTGAAGCTTTCTTT. It specifies CASSQGTAQVTEAFF.

This clone was observed a single time. The chain uses TRBV7-9 and TRBJ2-2, with D perhaps being TRBD1 or TRBD2 (5 bases each). V dropped 8 bases and J dropped 2 bases, with 12 bases sitting between them. The CDR3 loop spans 14 amino acids. Per germline, CDR1 SEHNR and CDR2 FQNEAQ (reference sequence). This chain's CDR3 is CASRRAGNTGELFF. Written as DNA, the CDR3 is TGTGCCAGCCGCAGGGCGGGTAACACCGGGGAGCTGTTTTTT.